These 21 T cell receptor beta chains were all obtained from the same sample, sequenced in a study of T cells in Graves' hyperthyroidism and ophthalmopathy. Amplified TCR beta CDR3 regions derived from RNA transcripts. An initial round of RT-PCR targeting the TCR CDR3 relied on the HTBI primer set. TCRdb passed the multiplex PCR reads through MiXCR, listing each CDR3 protein once. The sample consists of 480,000 or so distinct CDR3 sequences, approximately 49% of them appearing once. The sample was peripheral blood or thyroid tissue (not recorded which). The receptors derive from an adult woman with Graves' disease, either hyperthyroidism or ophthalmopathy (not recorded which).

In DNA form, the CDR3 reads TGCAGCTTGCCGACAGACCATGGGGAAAAACTGTTTTTT. The encoded protein is CSLPTDHGEKLFF. The chain has TRBV29-1 and TRBJ1-4; D is possibly TRBD1 (5 bases). The ends were cut back, 8 bases at V and 8 bases at J, with 18 bases in the middle. The germline CDR1 and CDR2 sequences are SQVTM and ANQGSEA. The CDR3 covers 13 residues.

The chain links TRBV7-8 to TRBJ2-5; D possibly corresponds to TRBD1 (6 bases). Germline V lookup: CDR1 SGHVS, CDR2 FQNEAQ. The CDR3 has 15 amino acids. The V end lost 5 bases, the J end lost 1 base, and 14 bases lay between the germline ends. CDR3 sequence: CASSSTRGGQETQYF. Written as DNA, the CDR3 is TGTGCCAGCAGCAGCACCAGGGGTGGCCAAGAGACCCAGTACTTC.

The CDR3 is CSAREGTGNTEAFF. The CDR3 DNA reads as TGCAGTGCTAGAGAAGGGACAGGTAACACTGAAGCTTTCTTT. V is TRBV20-1 and J is TRBJ1-1; 8 bases line up with TRBD1. Trimming cost V 0 bases and J 2 bases; bases outside gene matches: 2. The CDR3 sequence is 14 residues long. From germline, CDR1 is DFQATT and CDR2 SNEGSKA (reference sequence).

The chain has TRBV11-2 and TRBJ2-7; 7 bases fit TRBD1. V dropped 6 bases and J dropped 6; count of bases not matched to a gene: 14. The CDR3 is 15 amino acids. The germline V gene has CDR1 SGHAT and CDR2 FQNNGV. CDR3 nucleotides: TGTGCCAGCAGTGAAGCGCCACAGGGGTTTTCCGAGCAGTACTTC. It is translated as CASSEAPQGFSEQYF. Full variable domain (rest looked up from reference TRBV11-2 and TRBJ2-7): EAGVAQSPRYKIIEKRQSVAFWCNPISGHATLYWYQQILGQGPKLLIQFQNNGVVDDSQLPKDRFSAERLKGVDSTLKIQPAKLEDSAVYLCASSEAPQGFSEQYFGPGTRLTVT.

This clonotype was seen ten or more times. This chain joins TRBV4-1 and TRBJ1-3, with TRBD1 as a possible D gene (6 bases). The CDR3 sequence is 17 residues long. CDR1 MGHRA and CDR2 YSYEKL come from the germline V gene. Trimming left V 2 bases short and J 0 bases short, with 14 bases between. The CDR3 DNA follows: TGCGCCAGCAGCCAACATGACAGGACGAGCTCTGGAAACACCATATATTTT. Its protein is CASSQHDRTSSGNTIYF.

About this clonotype: This may be a read error: a much more frequent sequence differs by one nucleotide. The rearrangement links TRBV28 to TRBJ1-3; D is ambiguous. The CDR3 covers 10 residues. Germline V gene sequence: CDR1 MDHEN, CDR2 SYDVKM. The CDR3 spells CASSGNTIDF. In nucleotides, the CDR3 is TGTGCCAGCAGTGGAAACACCATAGATTTT.

This clonotype was seen repeatedly, ten times or more. The rearrangement joins TRBV7-2 to TRBJ2-7; TRBD2 matches 13 bases. CDR3 length equals 17 residues. Germline V gene lookup returns CDR1 SGHTA and CDR2 FQGNSA. Trimming removed 5 bases from V and 1 base from J; junction bases left unmatched: 8. This CDR3 is CASSTGLAGVRSYEQYF. Written as DNA, the CDR3 is TGTGCCAGCAGCACCGGACTAGCGGGAGTTAGATCCTACGAGCAGTACTTC.

The chain couples TRBV10-3 to TRBJ1-5; D gene ambiguous. The germline CDR1 and CDR2 sequences are ENHRY and SYGVKD. The CDR3 is made up of 15 amino acids. V was pared by 4 bases and J by 2 bases, with 12 bases between. As DNA, the CDR3 is TGTGCCATCAGTGCATGGAGGGATGGCAATCAGCCCCAGCATTTT. Translating gives CAISAWRDGNQPQHF.

The sample holds one count of this clonotype. The chain has TRBV28 and TRBJ1-3; D unclear. CDR1 and CDR2 (germline): MDHEN, SYDVKM. The CDR3 runs 11 residues. The V and J ends lost 7 bases and 4 bases respectively, with 5 bases between them. The CDR3 coding sequence is TGTGCCAGCACAAGGGGAAACACCATATATTTT. Translated, it gives CASTRGNTIYF.

The chain couples TRBV20-1 to TRBJ1-2; no reliable D call. The V gene lost 0 bases and the J gene lost 12 bases, with 11 bases spanning the gap. This CDR3 is 11 amino acids long. CDR1 and CDR2 from the germline V gene are DFQATT and SNEGSKA (reference sequence). CDR3 DNA: TGCAGTGCTAGAGATCGTGGGGTCGACACCTTC. As protein: CSARDRGVDTF.

CDR3 loop: CAISGAHYEQYF. The CDR3, as DNA: TGTGCCATCTCGGGAGCTCACTACGAGCAGTACTTC. The V gene is TRBV10-3, the J gene TRBJ2-7, with a possible D match to TRBD2 (6 bases). Germline V gene lookup returns CDR1 ENHRY and CDR2 SYGVKD. The CDR3 spans 12 residues. Trimming pared 8 bases from V and 3 bases from J, leaving 11 bases between.

This clonotype was recorded many times. The chain links TRBV10-3 to TRBJ2-7, with D perhaps TRBD1 (6 bases). The length of the CDR3 is 12 residues. Trimming shortened V by 6 bases and J by 6 bases, and 12 bases separated the two germline ends. Germline CDR1 is ENHRY and CDR2 is SYGVKD. In nucleotides, the CDR3 is TGTGCCATCAGACAGGGATCCGGCGAGCAGTACTTC. Its translation: CAIRQGSGEQYF.

This clonotype appeared once. V usage is TRBV7-9 and J usage is TRBJ1-2, with a tentative D call TRBD1 (6 bases). Germline CDR1 reads SEHNR; CDR2 reads FQNEAQ (reference sequence). V lost 0 bases, J lost 8 bases, and 16 bases lay in between. The CDR3 totals 15 residues. CDR3 bases: TGTGCCAGCAGCTTAGCAATCGGACAGACCGTCGGCTACACCTTC. Amino acid sequence: CASSLAIGQTVGYTF.

The genes are TRBV7-2 and TRBJ1-2; D unclear. The CDR3 is 14 amino acids. V shed 5 bases and J shed 2 bases, with 12 bases lying between them. Per germline, CDR1 SGHTA and CDR2 FQGNSA. The CDR3 sequence: CASSPRNLNYGYTF. The CDR3 DNA reads as TGTGCCAGCAGCCCGCGGAACCTAAACTATGGCTACACCTTC. Full variable domain (rest looked up from reference TRBV7-2 and TRBJ1-2): GAGVSQSPSNKVTEKGKDVELRCDPISGHTALYWYRQSLGQGLEFLIYFQGNSAPDKSGLPSDRFSAERTGGSVSTLTIQRTQQEDSAVYLCASSPRNLNYGYTFGSGTRLTVV.

This clonotype was picked up one time. The chain joins TRBV20-1 to TRBJ2-3; 8 bases are shared with TRBD1. From germline, CDR1 is DFQATT and CDR2 SNEGSKA (reference sequence). V lost 3 bases, J lost 2 bases, and 4 bases stayed unmatched. The CDR3 covers 14 residues. CDR3 in amino acids: CSASGTGYTDTQYF. CDR3 coding DNA: TGCAGTGCTAGTGGGACAGGATACACAGATACGCAGTATTTT.

The chain links TRBV5-1 to TRBJ1-2, with 7 nucleotides matching TRBD1. Germline lookup yields CDR1 SGHRS and CDR2 YFSETQ. CDR3 size: 14 residues. The trim removed 3 bases at V and 8 bases at J, leaving 10 bases unmatched. This CDR3 is CASSSGRGSLGYTF. Here the CDR3 DNA reads TGCGCCAGCAGCTCCGGCAGGGGGAGCCTCGGCTACACCTTC.

The chain couples TRBV6-6 to TRBJ1-6; the D gene is possibly TRBD1 (6 bases). Germline lookup yields CDR1 MNHNY and CDR2 SVGAGI (reference sequence). V was trimmed by 11 bases and J by 6 bases, leaving 14 bases between them. The CDR3 has 13 residues. The CDR3 here is CAVGGRGNSPLHF. The CDR3 nucleotides read TGTGCCGTGGGGGGCAGGGGTAATTCACCCCTCCACTTT.

As to this clonotype: A much larger clone is a single base away; this may be a read error. The chain uses TRBV20-1 and TRBJ2-5, with 7 bases aligning to TRBD1. The CDR3 is 13 amino acids. Per germline, CDR1 DFQATT and CDR2 SNEGSKA (reference sequence). Unmatched junction bases numbered 6, after V lost 1 base and J lost 7 bases. The chain's CDR3 is CSARVTGYVTQYF. In DNA form, the CDR3 reads TGCAGTGCTAGAGTGACAGGGTATGTGACCCAGTACTTC.

The gene calls are TRBV12-3 or TRBV12-4 and TRBJ2-7; 11 bases fit TRBD2. With V trimmed by 6 bases and J by 3 bases, 13 bases remained unmatched. The CDR3 is 17 amino acids. For the CDR3, the DNA is TGTGCCAGCAGCTCCCGCCTGGGACTAGCGGATTACTACGAGCAGTACTTC. Protein product: CASSSRLGLADYYEQYF.

This clonotype was counted at least ten times. V gene TRBV12-3 or TRBV12-4 combines with J gene TRBJ2-5, with 10 bases lining up with TRBD2. This CDR3 comprises 16 residues. V gave up 8 bases and J gave up 5 bases; unmatched junction bases: 14. CDR3: CASGFRIAGGIETQYF. DNA of the CDR3: TGTGCCAGCGGATTTAGGATAGCGGGAGGAATCGAGACCCAGTACTTC.

This rearrangement joins TRBV10-3 to TRBJ1-2; D may be TRBD1 (5 bases). CDR1 and CDR2 (germline): ENHRY, SYGVKD. The CDR3 covers 13 residues. V lost 10 bases to trimming and J lost 6 bases, with 18 bases between them. For the CDR3, the DNA is TGTGCCACGAGTAGGTCCGGGGACGATGGCTACACCTTC. Its translation is CATSRSGDDGYTF.